Each of the 23 T cell receptor beta chains below was sequenced from the same sample in a study of regulatory and conventional T cells in RAG deficiency. The table came from immunoSEQ multiplex PCR; TCRdb's copy has only in-frame clones and leaves some out. The sample lists about 46,000 clones; more than 80% were seen once. The sorted conventional CD4+ T cells were CD25-low and CD127-high, with genomic DNA sequenced. A further study also used this sample, focusing on regulatory T cells. That study reports: The PCR used 52 TRBV and 13 TRBJ primers.

The material sequenced was CD4+ effector T cells sorted from blood. The receptors stem from a human donor in good health.

CDR3 sequence (DNA): TGTGCCAGCAGTCCCGGGGTCGAGCAGTACTTC. Encoded protein: CASSPGVEQYF. V is TRBV28 and J is TRBJ2-7, with D perhaps matching TRBD2 (5 bases). V was trimmed by 5 bases and J by 6 bases, leaving 8 bases between them. There are 11 residues in the CDR3. Germline V gene sequence: CDR1 MDHEN, CDR2 SYDVKM.

The V call is TRBV7-9, the J call TRBJ1-2; no clear D gene. The germline V and J ends were trimmed by 6 bases and 2 bases, with 10 bases remaining between them. Germline CDR1 SEHNR, CDR2 FQNEAQ (reference sequence). The CDR3 covers 13 residues. CDR3: CASSPRGNYGYTF. CDR3 sequence (DNA): TGTGCCAGCAGTCCCCGAGGCAACTATGGCTACACCTTC.

For the CDR3, the DNA is TGTGCCAGCAGCTTCAACAGGGGGCACGAAGCTTTCTTT. Translated, it gives CASSFNRGHEAFF. This chain joins TRBV5-4 and TRBJ1-1; 9 bases fit TRBD1. J was trimmed by 8 bases and V by 2 bases; bases with no gene match: 4. The CDR3 is 13 amino acids. The V gene's germline CDR1 is SGHNT and CDR2 YYREEE (reference sequence).

The V gene is TRBV2, the J gene TRBJ2-3; 13 bases line up with TRBD2. CDR3 length equals 17 residues. From germline, CDR1 is SNHLY and CDR2 FYNNEI. V was clipped by 6 bases and J by 6 bases; unmatched bases: 12. The DNA of the CDR3 is TGTGCCAGCAGGCCCCTTGGGACTAGCGGGGCCAAGGATACGCAGTATTTT. Amino acid sequence: CASRPLGTSGAKDTQYF.

The chain couples TRBV28 to TRBJ1-2, with D possibly matching TRBD1 (6 bases). The V gene's germline CDR1 is MDHEN and CDR2 SYDVKM. The CDR3 length is 12 residues. Trimming removed 2 bases from V and 7 bases from J, with 8 bases in between. The CDR3 here is CASSLTGFGYTF. Written as DNA, the CDR3 is TGTGCCAGCAGTTTAACAGGGTTTGGCTACACCTTC.

This clone showed up just a few times. The chain joins TRBV15 to TRBJ1-4; D might be TRBD1 (5 bases). The CDR3 totals 18 residues. Looked up from germline, CDR1 is LNHNV and CDR2 is YYDKDF (reference sequence). V dropped 1 base and J dropped 3 bases, with 18 bases sitting between them. The CDR3 loop reads CATSRVRGLQESNEKLFF. The CDR3 DNA is TGTGCCACCAGCAGAGTTCGGGGCCTACAGGAATCTAATGAAAAACTGTTTTTT. Based on the CDR3 plus reference TRBV15 and TRBJ1-4, the full variable domain is DAMVIQNPRYQVTQFGKPVTLSCSQTLNHNVMYWYQQKSSQAPKLLFHYYDKDFNNEADTPDNFQSRRPNTSFCFLDIRSPGLGDTAMYLCATSRVRGLQESNEKLFFGSGTQLSVL.

V and J are TRBV13 and TRBJ1-2; no clear D. CDR1 is PRHDT and CDR2 is FYEKMQ in the germline V gene (reference sequence). This CDR3 comprises 15 residues. Between the trimmed V and J ends, which lost 4 bases and 0 bases, there was a span of 12 bases. CDR3 bases: TGTGCCAGCAGCTCAATCATAAGCGCTAACTATGGCTACACCTTC. It translates to CASSSIISANYGYTF.

The J gene is TRBJ2-3, the V gene TRBV27; D might be TRBD1 or TRBD2, each matching 5 bases. V was clipped by 2 bases and J by 2 bases, with 14 bases between them. Looked up from germline, CDR1 is MNHEY and CDR2 is SMNVEV (reference sequence). The CDR3 sequence is 16 residues long. CDR3: CASSLLGRGLTDTQYF. CDR3 coding DNA: TGTGCCAGCAGTTTACTTGGACGGGGCCTCACAGATACGCAGTATTTT.

This sequence joins TRBV19 and TRBJ1-5, with 8 bases identical to TRBD1. V lost 6 bases and J lost 5; bases outside the gene matches: 6. The CDR3 is made up of 14 amino acids. Germline values: CDR1 LNHDA, CDR2 SQIVND (reference sequence). The CDR3 reads CASSGQGWDQPQHF. The DNA of the CDR3 is TGTGCCAGTAGCGGACAGGGATGGGATCAGCCCCAGCATTTT.

J is TRBJ2-2 and V is TRBV5-1, with D possibly called TRBD1 or TRBD2 (5 bases each). CDR1 is SGHRS, CDR2 YFSETQ, per germline. The CDR3 is 16 residues long. V gave up 6 bases and J gave up 4 bases, with 19 bases separating them. CDR3 protein: CASTTMGDVFTGELFF. CDR3 nucleotides: TGCGCCAGCACCACTATGGGGGACGTTTTCACCGGGGAGCTGTTTTTT.

The V gene is TRBV11-1, the J gene TRBJ2-1; no firm D call. Germline loops: CDR1 SGHAT, CDR2 FQDESV (reference sequence). The CDR3 has 15 amino acids. V was clipped by 2 bases and J by 1 base, with 9 bases between them. CDR3 DNA: TGTGCCAGCAGCTTAAACACTCGATCCTACAATGAGCAGTTCTTC. Residues: CASSLNTRSYNEQFF.

The genes are TRBV2 and TRBJ1-3, with unresolved D. V dropped 4 bases and J dropped 1 base, with 11 bases sitting between them. Per germline, CDR1 SNHLY and CDR2 FYNNEI. The CDR3 runs to 15 residues. The CDR3 nucleotides are TGTGCCAGCAGTGTGGTGGGCCAATCTGGAAACACCATATATTTT. Residues: CASSVVGQSGNTIYF. Filled out from reference TRBV2 and TRBJ1-3, the complete variable domain reads EPEVTQTPSHQVTQMGQEVILRCVPISNHLYFYWYRQILGQKVEFLVSFYNNEISEKSEIFDDQFSVERPDGSNFTLKIRSTKLEDSAMYFCASSVVGQSGNTIYFGEGSWLTVV.

This chain uses TRBV5-1 with TRBJ2-1; TRBD2 matches at 15 bases. Trimming at V came to 4 bases and at J to 6 bases, leaving 2 bases not matched to a gene. Germline V CDR1 and CDR2: SGHRS, YFSETQ. The CDR3 runs 15 residues. The chain's CDR3 is CASSVGLAGGNEQFF. As DNA, the CDR3 is TGCGCCAGCAGCGTGGGACTAGCGGGAGGCAATGAGCAGTTCTTC.

J is TRBJ1-1 and V is TRBV14; D is perhaps TRBD1 (5 bases). There are 14 residues in the CDR3. V was clipped by 1 base and J by 5 bases, with 11 bases between them. The germline gives CDR1 SGHDN, CDR2 FVKESK. This CDR3 is CASSQVWGSTEAFF. CDR3 DNA: TGTGCCAGCAGCCAAGTGTGGGGGAGTACTGAAGCTTTCTTT.

This CDR3 reads CASSLTEVGNEQFF. The CDR3 DNA follows: TGTGCCAGCAGCTTAACGGAGGTAGGCAATGAGCAGTTCTTC. The chain links TRBV7-3 to TRBJ2-1, with D tentatively TRBD2 (5 bases). V lost 0 bases and J lost 6, with 9 bases in between. The germline CDR1 and CDR2 sequences are SGHTA and FQGTGA. There are 14 residues in the CDR3.

The rearrangement uses TRBV25-1 and TRBJ1-1, with a tentative D call TRBD1 (5 bases). Per the germline V gene, CDR1 is MGHDK and CDR2 is SYGVNS. CDR3 length: 15 residues. The germline V and J ends were trimmed by 1 base and 5 bases, with 14 bases remaining between them. CDR3 in DNA: TGTGCCAGCAGTGAATCTAGGGGCGCGAGGACTGAAGCTTTCTTT. Translated, it gives CASSESRGARTEAFF.

The chain couples TRBV11-2 to TRBJ1-1; 8 bases map to TRBD1. Germline V gene data show CDR1 as SGHAT and CDR2 as FQNNGV. J was trimmed by 4 bases and V by 5 bases; bases with no gene match: 6. The CDR3 length is 14 residues. The CDR3 sequence is CASSATGGSTEAFF. The CDR3 DNA sequence: TGTGCCAGCAGCGCAACAGGGGGAAGCACTGAAGCTTTCTTT.

This clone has a single count. V gene TRBV28 combines with J gene TRBJ1-5; possibly TRBD1 for D (5 bases). This CDR3 contains 13 residues. Germline V gives CDR1 MDHEN, CDR2 SYDVKM. The ends were cut back, 7 bases at V and 6 bases at J, with 13 bases in the middle. CDR3 in DNA: TGTGCCAGCATCCAGAGGGGTTCTCAGCCCCAGCATTTT. Residues: CASIQRGSQPQHF.

The chain uses TRBV19 and TRBJ1-5; possibly TRBD1 for D (6 bases). Germline V CDR1 and CDR2: LNHDA, SQIVND (reference sequence). Trimming pared 5 bases from V and 4 bases from J, leaving 12 bases between. CDR3 length: 14 residues. Here the CDR3 DNA reads TGTGCCAGTAGTTTCGACAGGTATAATCAGCCCCAGCATTTT. This codes for CASSFDRYNQPQHF.

This chain links TRBV28 with TRBJ1-2, with D perhaps matching TRBD1 (6 bases). Trimming removed 5 bases at V and 8 bases at J, with 27 bases between. CDR3 length: 17 residues. Per germline, CDR1 MDHEN and CDR2 SYDVKM. The CDR3 bases are TGTGCCAGCAGTCACGACGTGGGGGGGGGCGCGTTAGCCGGCTACACCTTC. This codes for CASSHDVGGGALAGYTF.

The chain is built from TRBV4-1 and TRBJ1-4; D call uncertain. The CDR3 has 18 residues. Germline V gives CDR1 MGHRA, CDR2 YSYEKL. The germline V and J ends were trimmed by 3 bases and 0 bases, with 17 bases remaining between them. For the CDR3, the DNA is TGCGCCAGCAGCCACCGAAGGGCAAGGGAAGCAACTAATGAAAAACTGTTTTTT. Protein product: CASSHRRAREATNEKLFF.

The chain joins TRBV18 to TRBJ2-7, with D uncertain. Germline V gene data show CDR1 as KGHSH and CDR2 as LQKENI. This CDR3 comprises 14 residues. V shed 3 bases and J shed 6 bases, with 15 bases lying between them. CDR3 amino acids: CASSPGTQSAEQYF. The CDR3 coding sequence is TGTGCCAGCTCACCGGGAACGCAGTCCGCCGAGCAGTACTTC.

This chain connects TRBV18 to TRBJ1-1; 8 bases line up with TRBD1. The CDR3 extends over 15 amino acids. CDR1 and CDR2 (germline): KGHSH, LQKENI. Trimming removed 3 bases from V and 1 base from J; junction bases left unmatched: 4. The CDR3 coding sequence is TGTGCCAGCTCACCGAACGGACAGGGGAACACTGAAGCTTTCTTT. As protein: CASSPNGQGNTEAFF.